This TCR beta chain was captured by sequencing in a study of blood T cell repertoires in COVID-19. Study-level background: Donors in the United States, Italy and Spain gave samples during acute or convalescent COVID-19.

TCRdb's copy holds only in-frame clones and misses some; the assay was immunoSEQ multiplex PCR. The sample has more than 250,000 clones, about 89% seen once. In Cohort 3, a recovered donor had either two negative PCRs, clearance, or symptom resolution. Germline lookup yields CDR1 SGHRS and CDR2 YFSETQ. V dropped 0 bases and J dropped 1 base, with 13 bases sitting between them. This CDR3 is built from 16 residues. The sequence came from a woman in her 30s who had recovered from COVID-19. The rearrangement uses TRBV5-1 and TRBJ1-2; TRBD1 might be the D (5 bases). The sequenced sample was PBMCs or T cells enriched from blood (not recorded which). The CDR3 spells CASSLVGGAVNYGYTF. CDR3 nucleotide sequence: TGCGCCAGCAGCTTGGTCGGGGGTGCAGTTAACTATGGCTACACCTTC.